This T cell receptor (beta chain) was obtained from a study of tumor and adjacent non-tumor tissue in lung cancer. In the study overall: Around 4.5 million productive TCRbeta reads were obtained per sample on average.

This CDR3 has 14 residues. The germline V gene has CDR1 SQVTM and CDR2 ANQGSEA. The library came from three nested PCR rounds adapted from ARM-PCR protocols. TCRdb re-derived calls from the multiplex PCR reads in MiXCR, one entry per CDR3 protein. The top ten hold roughly 9% of the sample, which has approximately 86,000 distinct CDR3 sequences, around 77% seen once. No cell sorting was done before RNA was extracted from the tissue. Newly diagnosed lung cancer patients had thoracic surgery in China, August–late 2014, without prior chemotherapy. V gene TRBV29-1 combines with J gene TRBJ1-3; 8 nucleotides agree with TRBD1. Sequencing input: lung tumor tissue. The clonotype comes from a middle-aged woman with non-small cell lung cancer. The CDR3 DNA reads as TGCAACGTCTTCGACAGGGGAAGAGGAAACACCATATATTTT. Protein sequence: CNVFDRGRGNTIYF.